The subject of this entry is one TCR beta chain. In this sample, this clone turned up once. What this receptor recognizes is not known. No quality values exist for individual bases; no much larger clone is one base distant. This sample was taken from a study of OX40 agonist ivuxolimab in advanced cancers. With respect to the entire study: Ivuxolimab, which targeted the costimulatory receptor OX40 (CD134), was an agonistic, fully human IgG2 monoclonal antibody. Intravenous ivuxolimab was administered to patients every 2 weeks at six dose levels: 0.01, 0.1, 0.3, 1.5, 3 and 10 mg/kg. Peripheral TCRbeta sequencing aimed to test whether ivuxolimab altered TCR sequence diversity and caused clonal T-cell expansion. Of the approximately 54 patients in dose escalation, approximately 20 had hepatocellular carcinoma, roughly 15 had melanoma, 9 had renal cell carcinoma and 9 had head and neck cancer. In the dose-escalation cohort, approximately 82% of patients were male, and the mean age was 60 years with a range of about 23 to 79. The paper describes the monotherapy dose-escalation part (N of about 57 patients) of the phase I trial of ivuxolimab. Partial responses were achieved by three dose-escalation patients, of whom one had hepatocellular carcinoma and two had cutaneous melanoma. Patients were allowed to have had prior anti-PD-1, anti-PD-L1 or anti-CTLA-4 therapy, and 30% to 40% of the dose-escalation patients had previously received checkpoint inhibitors. The paper as a whole reports these results and caveats: Which antigens the clonally expanded peripheral T cells were specific for was not determined. After ivuxolimab, more expanded clones were found on average in CD8+ T cells than in CD4+ T cells. In the 0.1-3.0 mg/kg groups, partial responders were among the patients with the lowest normalized peripheral clonal expansion, particularly in CD8+ T cells. Low levels of normalized T-cell clonal expansion were also seen in some nonresponding patients. At doses of 0.1 to 3.0 mg/kg, clonal expansion of both CD4+ and CD8+ T cells in blood was seen between baseline and week 6.

Patients with a history of autoimmune disease or receiving systemic immunosuppression were excluded from the trial. In every dose cohort, peripheral blood was drawn for TCR sequencing at baseline, cycle 4 day 1, and cycle 7 day 1. The samples were taken from a phase I, first-in-human, multicenter, open-label dose-escalation trial of ivuxolimab. Adults with locally advanced or metastatic melanoma, renal cell, hepatocellular, or head and neck squamous cell carcinoma were enrolled in the trial. Before TCR sequencing, CD4+ T cells and CD8+ T cells from peripheral blood were sorted into separate populations. The CDR3 numbers 16 residues from cysteine through phenylalanine. Left in the record is the CDR3 DNA by itself, 48 bases read in frame from the first base. V is trimmed back by 4 bases and J by 11 bases, and the junction contains 17 bases that no gene match accounts for. The germline V gene encodes CDR1 LNHDA and CDR2 SQIVND (reference sequence).

Genomic DNA was isolated from the sorted cells so that the TCRbeta CDR3 region could be sequenced. TCRbeta CDR3 regions were sequenced using the immunoSEQ Assay. This is the immuneACCESS table as TCRdb keeps it, with only in-frame sequences that have V and J called. A part of the clones is gone; compared with another copy, unresolved V genes explain less than half, and the rest is unexplained. This sample has about 32,000 clones in its table, and roughly 90% of those were observed once. About 28% of the sample comes from the top ten. The receptor's source is an adult with an advanced solid tumor such as melanoma, head and neck, liver or kidney cancer. The specimen was CD4+ or CD8+ T cells sorted from blood, collected in a trial of the OX40 agonist ivuxolimab. The chain is encoded by TRBV19 joined to TRBJ2-3; TRBD2 matches 8 bases in the middle. The CDR3 sequence is CASSTHSGGPGGVQYF. In nucleotides, the sequence is TGTGCCAGTAGTACTCACAGCGGGGGCCCTGGAGGGGTGCAGTATTTT.